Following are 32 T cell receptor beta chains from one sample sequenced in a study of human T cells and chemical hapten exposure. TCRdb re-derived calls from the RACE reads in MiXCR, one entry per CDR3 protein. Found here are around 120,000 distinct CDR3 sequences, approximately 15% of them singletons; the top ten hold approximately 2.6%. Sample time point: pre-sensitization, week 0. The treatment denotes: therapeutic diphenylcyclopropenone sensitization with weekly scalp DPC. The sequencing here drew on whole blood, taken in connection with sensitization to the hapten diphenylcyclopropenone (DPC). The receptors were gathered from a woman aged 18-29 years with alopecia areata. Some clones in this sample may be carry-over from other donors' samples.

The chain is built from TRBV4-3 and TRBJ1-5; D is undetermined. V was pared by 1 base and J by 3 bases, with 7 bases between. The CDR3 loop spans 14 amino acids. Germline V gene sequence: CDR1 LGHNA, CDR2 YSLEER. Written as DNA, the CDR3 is TGCGCCAGCAGCCAAGGGGTTATCAATCAGCCCCAGCATTTT. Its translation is CASSQGVINQPQHF.

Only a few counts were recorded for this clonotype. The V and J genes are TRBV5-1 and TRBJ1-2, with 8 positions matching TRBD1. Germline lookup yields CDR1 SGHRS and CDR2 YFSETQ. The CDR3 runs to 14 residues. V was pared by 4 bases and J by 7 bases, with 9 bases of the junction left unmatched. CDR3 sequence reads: CASSIGQGGGGYTF. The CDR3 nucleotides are TGCGCCAGCAGCATAGGACAGGGCGGCGGTGGCTACACCTTC.

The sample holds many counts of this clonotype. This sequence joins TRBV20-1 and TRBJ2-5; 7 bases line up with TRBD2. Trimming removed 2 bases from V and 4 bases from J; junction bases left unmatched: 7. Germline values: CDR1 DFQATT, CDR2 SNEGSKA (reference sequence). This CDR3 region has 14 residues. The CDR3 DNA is TGCAGTGCTAGACACGGACTAGAGACAGAGACCCAGTACTTC. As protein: CSARHGLETETQYF.

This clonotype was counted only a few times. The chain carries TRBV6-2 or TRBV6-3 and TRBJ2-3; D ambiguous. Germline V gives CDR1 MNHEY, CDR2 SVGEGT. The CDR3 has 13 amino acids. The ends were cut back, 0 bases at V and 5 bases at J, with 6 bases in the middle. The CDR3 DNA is TGTGCCAGCAGTTACTCGGGGATAGATACGCAGTATTTT. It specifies CASSYSGIDTQYF.

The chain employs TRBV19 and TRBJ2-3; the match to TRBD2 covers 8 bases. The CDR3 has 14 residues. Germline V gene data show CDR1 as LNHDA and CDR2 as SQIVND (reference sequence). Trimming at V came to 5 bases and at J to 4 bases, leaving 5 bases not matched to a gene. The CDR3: CASSFTSGPDTQYF. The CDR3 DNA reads TGTGCCAGTAGTTTTACTAGCGGCCCAGATACGCAGTATTTT.

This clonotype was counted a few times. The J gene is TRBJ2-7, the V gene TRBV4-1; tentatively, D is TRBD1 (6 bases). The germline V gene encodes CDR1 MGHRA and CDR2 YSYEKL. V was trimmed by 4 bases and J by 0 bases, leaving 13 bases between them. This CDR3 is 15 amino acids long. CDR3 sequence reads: CASSPMQGSSYEQYF. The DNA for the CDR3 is TGCGCCAGCAGCCCTATGCAGGGGAGCTCCTACGAGCAGTACTTC.

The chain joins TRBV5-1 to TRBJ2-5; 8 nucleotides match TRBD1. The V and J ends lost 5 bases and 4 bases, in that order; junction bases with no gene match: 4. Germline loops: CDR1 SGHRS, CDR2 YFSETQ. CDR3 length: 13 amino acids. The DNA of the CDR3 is TGCGCCAGCAGAGGGACAGGCAGAGAGACCCAGTACTTC. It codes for CASRGTGRETQYF.

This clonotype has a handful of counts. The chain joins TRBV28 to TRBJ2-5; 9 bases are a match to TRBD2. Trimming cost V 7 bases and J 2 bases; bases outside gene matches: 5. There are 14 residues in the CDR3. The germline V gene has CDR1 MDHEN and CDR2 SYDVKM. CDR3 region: CASNSAGGQETQYF. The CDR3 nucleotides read TGTGCCAGCAATTCAGCGGGGGGACAAGAGACCCAGTACTTC.

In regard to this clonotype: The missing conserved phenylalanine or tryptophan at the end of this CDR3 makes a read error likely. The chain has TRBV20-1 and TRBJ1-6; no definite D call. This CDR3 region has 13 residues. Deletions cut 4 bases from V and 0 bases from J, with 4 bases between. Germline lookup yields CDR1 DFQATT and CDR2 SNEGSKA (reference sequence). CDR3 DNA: TGCAGTGCTATAAGCTCCTATAATTCACCCCTCCACCTT. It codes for CSAISSYNSPLHL.

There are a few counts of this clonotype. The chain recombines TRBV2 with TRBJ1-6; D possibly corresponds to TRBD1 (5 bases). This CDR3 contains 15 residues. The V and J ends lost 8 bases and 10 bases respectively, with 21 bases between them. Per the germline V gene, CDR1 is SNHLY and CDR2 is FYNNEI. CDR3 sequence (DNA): TGTGCCAGCGGGACCACAGGCCCCCGGCACTCACCCCTCCACTTT. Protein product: CASGTTGPRHSPLHF.

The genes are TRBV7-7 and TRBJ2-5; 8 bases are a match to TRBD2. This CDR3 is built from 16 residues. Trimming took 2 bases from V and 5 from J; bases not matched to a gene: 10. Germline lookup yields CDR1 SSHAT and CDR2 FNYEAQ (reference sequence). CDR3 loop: CASSLYKRGSKETQYF. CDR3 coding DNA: TGTGCCAGCAGCTTATATAAGCGGGGGTCCAAGGAGACCCAGTACTTC.

The CDR3 loop is CASRSGIYSNQPQHF. CDR3 DNA: TGTGCCAGCAGATCAGGAATATATAGCAATCAGCCCCAGCATTTT. The chain employs TRBV6-2 or TRBV6-3 and TRBJ1-5; no definite D call. Trimming left V 6 bases short and J 0 bases short, with 12 bases between. This CDR3 region has 15 residues. CDR1 and CDR2 (germline): MNHEY, SVGEGT.

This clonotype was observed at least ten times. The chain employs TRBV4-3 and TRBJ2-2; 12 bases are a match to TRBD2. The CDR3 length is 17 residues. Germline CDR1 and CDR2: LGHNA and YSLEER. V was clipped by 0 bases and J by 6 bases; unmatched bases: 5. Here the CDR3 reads CASSQESGLAGSGELFF. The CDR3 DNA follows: TGCGCCAGCAGCCAAGAATCAGGACTAGCGGGGTCCGGGGAGCTGTTTTTT.

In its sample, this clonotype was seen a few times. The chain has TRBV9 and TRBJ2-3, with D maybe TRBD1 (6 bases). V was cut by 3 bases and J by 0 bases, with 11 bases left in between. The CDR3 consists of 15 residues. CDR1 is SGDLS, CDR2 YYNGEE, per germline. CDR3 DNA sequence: TGTGCCAGCAGCGCCGGGACAACTAGCACAGATACGCAGTATTTT. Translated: CASSAGTTSTDTQYF. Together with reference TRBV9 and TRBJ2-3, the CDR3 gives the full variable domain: DSGVTQTPKHLITATGQRVTLRCSPRSGDLSVYWYQQSLDQGLQFLIQYYNGEERAKGNILERFSAQQFPDLHSELNLSSLELGDSALYFCASSAGTTSTDTQYFGPGTRLTVL.

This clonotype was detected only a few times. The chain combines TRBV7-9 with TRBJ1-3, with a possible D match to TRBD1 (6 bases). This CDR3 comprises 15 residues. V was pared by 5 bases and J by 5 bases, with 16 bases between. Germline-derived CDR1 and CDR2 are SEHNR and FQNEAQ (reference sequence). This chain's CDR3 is CASSPKGEMRNTIYF. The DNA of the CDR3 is TGTGCCAGCAGCCCGAAGGGGGAAATGAGAAACACCATATATTTT.

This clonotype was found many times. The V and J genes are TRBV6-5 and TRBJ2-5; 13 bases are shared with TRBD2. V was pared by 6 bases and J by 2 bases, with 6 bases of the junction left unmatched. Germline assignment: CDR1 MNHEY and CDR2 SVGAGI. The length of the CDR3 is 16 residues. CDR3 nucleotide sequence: TGTGCCAGCAGCTCGTCACTAGCGGGGGGGCAAGAGACCCAGTACTTC. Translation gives CASSSSLAGGQETQYF.

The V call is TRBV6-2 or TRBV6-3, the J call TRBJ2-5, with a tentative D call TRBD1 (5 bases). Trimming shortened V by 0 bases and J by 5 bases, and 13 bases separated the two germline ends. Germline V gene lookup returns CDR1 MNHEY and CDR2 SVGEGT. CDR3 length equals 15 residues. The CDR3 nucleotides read TGTGCCAGCAGTTACTCGAGTCAGGGTAGCGAGACCCAGTACTTC. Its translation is CASSYSSQGSETQYF.

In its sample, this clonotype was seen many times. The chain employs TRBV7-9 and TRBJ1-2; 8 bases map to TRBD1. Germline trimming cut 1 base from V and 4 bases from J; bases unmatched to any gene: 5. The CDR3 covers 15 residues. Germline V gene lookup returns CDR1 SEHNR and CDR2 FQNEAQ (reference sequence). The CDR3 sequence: CASSLDAGGGYGYTF. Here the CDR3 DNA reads TGTGCCAGCAGCTTAGATGCAGGGGGCGGCTATGGCTACACCTTC.

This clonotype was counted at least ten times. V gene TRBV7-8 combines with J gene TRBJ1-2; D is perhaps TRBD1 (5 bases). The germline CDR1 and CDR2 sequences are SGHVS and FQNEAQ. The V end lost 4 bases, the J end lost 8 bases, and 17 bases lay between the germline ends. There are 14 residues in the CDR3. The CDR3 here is CASSSTEGREGYTF. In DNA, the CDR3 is TGTGCCAGCAGCTCCACCGAAGGCAGGGAGGGCTACACCTTC. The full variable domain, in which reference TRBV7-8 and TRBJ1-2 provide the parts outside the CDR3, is GAGVSQSPRYKVAKRGQDVALRCDPISGHVSLFWYQQALGQGPEFLTYFQNEAQLDKSGLPSDRFFAERPEGSVSTLKIQRTQQEDSAVYLCASSSTEGREGYTFGSGTRLTVV.

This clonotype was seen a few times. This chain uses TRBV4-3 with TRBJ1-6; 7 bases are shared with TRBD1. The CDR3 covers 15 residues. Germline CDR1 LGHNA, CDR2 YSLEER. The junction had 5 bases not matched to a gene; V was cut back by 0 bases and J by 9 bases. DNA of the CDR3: TGCGCCAGCAGCCAAGATTCCAGGGGGGGTTCACCCCTCCACTTT. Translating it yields CASSQDSRGGSPLHF.

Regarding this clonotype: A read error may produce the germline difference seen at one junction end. CDR3 amino acids: CGARSGTGTTRGYTF. Written as DNA, the CDR3 is TGCGGTGCTAGAAGCGGGACAGGGACAACACGGGGCTACACCTTC. J is TRBJ1-2 and V is TRBV20-1; 9 nucleotides align to TRBD1. CDR1 is DFQATT, CDR2 SNEGSKA, per germline (reference sequence). The CDR3 consists of 15 residues.

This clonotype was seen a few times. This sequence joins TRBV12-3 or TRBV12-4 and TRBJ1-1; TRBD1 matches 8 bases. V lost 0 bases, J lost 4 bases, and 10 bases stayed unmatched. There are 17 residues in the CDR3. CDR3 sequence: CASSLAFRGQGGTEAFF. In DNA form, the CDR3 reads TGTGCCAGCAGTTTAGCGTTCAGAGGACAGGGAGGCACTGAAGCTTTCTTT.

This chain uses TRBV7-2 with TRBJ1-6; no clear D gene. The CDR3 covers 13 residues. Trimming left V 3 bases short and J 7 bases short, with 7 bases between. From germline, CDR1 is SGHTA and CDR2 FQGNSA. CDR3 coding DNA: TGTGCCAGCAGCTTTAAAGGGAATTCACCCCTCCACTTT. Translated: CASSFKGNSPLHF.

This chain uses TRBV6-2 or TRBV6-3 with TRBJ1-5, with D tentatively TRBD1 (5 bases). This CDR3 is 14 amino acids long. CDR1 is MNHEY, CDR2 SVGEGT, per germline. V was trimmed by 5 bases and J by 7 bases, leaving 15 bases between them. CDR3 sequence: CASSRTLRGQPQHF. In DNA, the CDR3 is TGTGCCAGCAGTCGGACACTGCGGGGGCAGCCCCAGCATTTT.

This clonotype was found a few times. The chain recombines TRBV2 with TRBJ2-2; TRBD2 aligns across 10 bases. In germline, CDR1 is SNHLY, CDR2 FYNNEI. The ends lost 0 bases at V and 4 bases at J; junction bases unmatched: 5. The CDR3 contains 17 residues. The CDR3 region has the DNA TGTGCCAGCAGTGAAGCTCAGCGGGGGGGCCCCACCGGGGAGCTGTTTTTT. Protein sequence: CASSEAQRGGPTGELFF.

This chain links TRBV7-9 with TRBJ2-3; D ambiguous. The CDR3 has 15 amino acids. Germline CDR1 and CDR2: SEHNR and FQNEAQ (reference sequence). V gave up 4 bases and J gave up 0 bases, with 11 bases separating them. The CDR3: CASSSGWKSTDTQYF. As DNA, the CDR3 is TGTGCCAGCAGCTCCGGCTGGAAAAGCACAGATACGCAGTATTTT.

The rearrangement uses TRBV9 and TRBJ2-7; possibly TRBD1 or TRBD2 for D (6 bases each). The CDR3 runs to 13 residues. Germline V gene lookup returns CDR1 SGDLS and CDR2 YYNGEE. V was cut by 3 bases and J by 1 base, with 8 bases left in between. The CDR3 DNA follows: TGTGCCAGCAGCGGAGGGGGGTCCTACGAGCAGTACTTC. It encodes CASSGGGSYEQYF.

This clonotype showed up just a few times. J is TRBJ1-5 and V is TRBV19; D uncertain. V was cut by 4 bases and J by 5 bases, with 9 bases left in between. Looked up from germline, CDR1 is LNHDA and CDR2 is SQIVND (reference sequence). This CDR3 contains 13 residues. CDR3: CASSTQEYQPQHF. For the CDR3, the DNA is TGTGCCAGTAGTACGCAGGAGTATCAGCCCCAGCATTTT.

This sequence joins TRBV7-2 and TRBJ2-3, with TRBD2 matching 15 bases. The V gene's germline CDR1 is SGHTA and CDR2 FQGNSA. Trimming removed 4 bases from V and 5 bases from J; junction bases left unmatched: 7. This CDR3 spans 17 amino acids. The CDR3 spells CASSSKGLAGGRDTQYF. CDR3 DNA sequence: TGTGCCAGCAGCTCGAAAGGACTAGCGGGGGGGAGAGATACGCAGTATTTT.

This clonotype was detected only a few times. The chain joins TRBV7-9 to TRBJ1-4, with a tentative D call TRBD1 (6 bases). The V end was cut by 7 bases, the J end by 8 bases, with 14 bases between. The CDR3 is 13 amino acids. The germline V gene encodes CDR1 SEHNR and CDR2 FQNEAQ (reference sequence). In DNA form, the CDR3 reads TGTGCCAGCAAACACAGGGTACAAGAAAAACTGTTTTTT. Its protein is CASKHRVQEKLFF.

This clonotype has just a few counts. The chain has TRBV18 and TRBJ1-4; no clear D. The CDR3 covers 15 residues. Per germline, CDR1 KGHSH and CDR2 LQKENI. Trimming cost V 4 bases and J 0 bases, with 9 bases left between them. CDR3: CASSLSGTTNEKLFF. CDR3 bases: TGTGCCAGCTCACTTAGCGGGACAACTAATGAAAAACTGTTTTTT.

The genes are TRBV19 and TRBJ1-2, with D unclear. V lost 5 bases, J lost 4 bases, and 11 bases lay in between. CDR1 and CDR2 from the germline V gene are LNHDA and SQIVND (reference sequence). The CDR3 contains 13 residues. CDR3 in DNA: TGTGCCAGTAGTTTCAGATCGGGCTATGGCTACACCTTC. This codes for CASSFRSGYGYTF. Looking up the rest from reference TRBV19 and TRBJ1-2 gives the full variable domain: DGGITQSPKYLFRKEGQNVTLSCEQNLNHDAMYWYRQDPGQGLRLIYYSQIVNDFQKGDIAEGYSVSREKKESFPLTVTSAQKNPTAFYLCASSFRSGYGYTFGSGTRLTVV.